These 6 T cell receptor beta chains originate from one sample sequenced in a study of cytomegalovirus exposure and HLA in healthy donors. It was with 60 Vbeta and 13 Jbeta primers that the PCR ran. Some clones are missing from TCRdb's copy, which holds only in-frame ones; the method was immunoSEQ multiplex PCR. This table has over 130,000 clones, 82% appearing once. Sequencing input: PBMCs. These receptor sequences come from a male donor in good health and CMV-seronegative.

This chain joins TRBV28 and TRBJ2-2; D not certain. Per the germline V gene, CDR1 is MDHEN and CDR2 is SYDVKM. With 2 bases removed from V and 5 bases from J, the gap between germline ends came to 3 bases. The CDR3 spans 12 residues. CDR3 loop: CASSLPTGELFF. The CDR3 coding sequence is TGTGCCAGCAGTTTACCTACCGGGGAGCTGTTTTTT.

V gene TRBV11-2 combines with J gene TRBJ2-3; maybe TRBD2 (6 bases). With 3 bases removed from V and 2 bases from J, the gap between germline ends came to 15 bases. This CDR3 contains 16 residues. Germline V gene data show CDR1 as SGHAT and CDR2 as FQNNGV. This CDR3 reads CASSLGHGGATDTQYF. The CDR3 DNA sequence: TGTGCCAGCAGCTTGGGCCACGGGGGAGCCACAGATACGCAGTATTTT.

The chain is built from TRBV5-8 and TRBJ1-5; D ambiguous. CDR3 length: 11 residues. Germline CDR1 SGHTS, CDR2 YDEGEE. V was clipped by 2 bases and J by 8 bases, with 5 bases between them. The DNA for the CDR3 is TGTGCCAGCAGCTTCCGGGAGCCCCAGCATTTT. It yields the protein CASSFREPQHF. Full variable domain (remainder filled in from reference TRBV5-8 and TRBJ1-5): EAGVTQSPTHLIKTRGQQATLRCSPISGHTSVYWYQQALGLGLQFLLWYDEGEERNRGNFPPRFSGRQFPNYSSELNVNALELEDSALYLCASSFREPQHFGDGTRLSIL.

The J gene is TRBJ2-7, the V gene TRBV27; D may be TRBD1 (5 bases). Looked up from germline, CDR1 is MNHEY and CDR2 is SMNVEV (reference sequence). Trimming stripped 2 bases from V and 3 bases from J, with 11 bases between. The CDR3 contains 14 residues. The CDR3 sequence: CASSLMGPFYEQYF. In DNA form, the CDR3 reads TGTGCCAGCAGTTTAATGGGGCCTTTCTACGAGCAGTACTTC.

V gene TRBV7-3 combines with J gene TRBJ2-1, with 8 nucleotides matching TRBD2. The trim removed 4 bases at V and 8 bases at J, leaving 1 base unmatched. This CDR3 region has 12 residues. Germline values: CDR1 SGHTA, CDR2 FQGTGA. The chain's CDR3 is CASSSTSDEQFF. In nucleotides, the CDR3 is TGTGCCAGCAGCTCGACTAGCGATGAGCAGTTCTTC. Using reference TRBV7-3 and TRBJ2-1 for the parts outside the CDR3, the full variable domain is GAGVSQTPSNKVTEKGKYVELRCDPISGHTALYWYRQSLGQGPEFLIYFQGTGAADDSGLPNDRFFAVRPEGSVSTLKIQRTERGDSAVYLCASSSTSDEQFFGPGTRLTVL.

This clone was counted only a few times. V and J are TRBV29-1 and TRBJ2-3; 10 bases map to TRBD2. The CDR3 length is 14 residues. V trimming: 7 bases; J trimming: 1 base; junction bases outside the gene matches: 5. CDR1 SQVTM and CDR2 ANQGSEA come from the germline V gene. The CDR3 nucleotides are TGCAGCGCCTCCGGGACTAGCGGCACAGATACGCAGTATTTT. This translates into CSASGTSGTDTQYF.